Below, one TCR beta chain is given with its context. This entry is derived from a study of T cell changes during pregnancy in multiple sclerosis. Some clones are missing from TCRdb's copy, which holds only in-frame ones; the method was immunoSEQ multiplex PCR. The table includes some 55,000 clones, 91% detected once. CDR3 length equals 14 residues. Per germline, CDR1 SGHTS and CDR2 YDEGEE. The V gene end was trimmed by 5 bases and the J gene end by 4 bases; junction bases not matched to a gene: 6. The sequence was obtained from a female donor in good health, enrolled as a control in a pregnancy study. The J gene is TRBJ1-1, the V gene TRBV5-8; 9 nucleotides line up with TRBD1. The sample consisted of peripheral blood, taken after pregnancy. The CDR3 DNA reads as TGTGCCAGCAGTTTTGGACAGGGGTTCACTGAAGCTTTCTTT. Its protein product is CASSFGQGFTEAFF.